The 8 T cell receptor beta chains presented below share a single source sample, sequenced in a study of blood T cell repertoires in COVID-19. Assay: immunoSEQ multiplex PCR; the TCRdb copy retains only in-frame clones and omits some. Among 110,000 or so clones listed, around 81% were seen once. Sample: peripheral blood. The receptors here all came from a man older than 75 with acute or convalescent COVID-19.

CDR3 nucleotide sequence: TGTGCCAGCAGTGAAATGGCAGGGCGTGGAAACACCATATATTTT. Amino acid sequence: CASSEMAGRGNTIYF. This chain joins TRBV2 and TRBJ1-3; D is perhaps TRBD1 (5 bases). The CDR3 length is 15 residues. CDR1 is SNHLY and CDR2 is FYNNEI in the germline V gene. Deletions cut 2 bases from V and 3 bases from J, with 11 bases between.

For the CDR3, the DNA is TGTGCCTGGAGTGTTGGATTGGGGGGGAACACTGAAGCTTTCTTT. This gives the protein CAWSVGLGGNTEAFF. The genes are TRBV30 and TRBJ1-1, with a tentative D call TRBD1 (5 bases). This CDR3 region has 15 residues. The germline V and J ends were trimmed by 0 bases and 1 base, with 12 bases remaining between them. Germline-derived CDR1 and CDR2 are GTSNPN and SVGIG (reference sequence). The variable domain in full, completed from reference TRBV30 and TRBJ1-1, reads SQTIHQWPATLVQPVGSPLSLECTVEGTSNPNLYWYRQAAGRGLQLLFYSVGIGQISSEVPQNLSASRPQDRQFILSSKKLLLSDSGFYLCAWSVGLGGNTEAFFGQGTRLTVV.

This chain uses TRBV27 with TRBJ1-1, with D tentatively TRBD1 (5 bases). The CDR3 spans 12 residues. V dropped 6 bases and J dropped 2 bases, with 7 bases sitting between them. Germline lookup yields CDR1 MNHEY and CDR2 SMNVEV (reference sequence). The CDR3 bases are TGTGCCAGCAGCGACAGAAACACTGAAGCTTTCTTT. Its protein product is CASSDRNTEAFF.

The chain recombines TRBV15 with TRBJ2-2; 8 bases fit TRBD2. V lost 5 bases and J lost 5; bases outside the gene matches: 10. CDR3 length: 16 amino acids. Per germline, CDR1 LNHNV and CDR2 YYDKDF (reference sequence). In DNA form, the CDR3 reads TGTGCCACCAGCCTGGCCCTAGCGGGCATTACCGGGGAGCTGTTTTTT. Its protein product is CATSLALAGITGELFF.

J is TRBJ2-2 and V is TRBV19; 7 bases are a match to TRBD2. The CDR3 sequence is 16 residues long. CDR1 and CDR2 (germline): LNHDA, SQIVND (reference sequence). With V trimmed by 5 bases and J by 0 bases, 6 bases remained unmatched. The CDR3 sequence is CASSPPGLTNTGELFF. DNA of the CDR3: TGTGCCAGTAGTCCCCCGGGACTAACGAACACCGGGGAGCTGTTTTTT.

This clone was counted once. The rearrangement links TRBV9 to TRBJ1-5; unclear D gene. The V and J ends lost 7 bases and 2 bases respectively, with 13 bases between them. CDR3 length equals 14 residues. Germline CDR1 SGDLS, CDR2 YYNGEE. The CDR3 DNA reads TGTGCCAGCTCGAAGGGAGGAGGCAATCAGCCCCAGCATTTT. Its protein product is CASSKGGGNQPQHF.

The V gene is TRBV5-4, the J gene TRBJ2-5; D is possibly TRBD2 (6 bases). The V gene lost 3 bases and the J gene lost 2 bases, with 11 bases spanning the gap. From germline, CDR1 is SGHNT and CDR2 YYREEE (reference sequence). CDR3 length: 14 residues. CDR3 bases: TGTGCCAGCAGCTCCGGAGCGGGTCAAGAGACCCAGTACTTC. Translated: CASSSGAGQETQYF. Based on the CDR3 plus reference TRBV5-4 and TRBJ2-5, the full variable domain is ETGVTQSPTHLIKTRGQQVTLRCSSQSGHNTVSWYQQALGQGPQFIFQYYREEENGRGNFPPRFSGLQFPNYSSELNVNALELDDSALYLCASSSGAGQETQYFGPGTRLLVL.

This chain connects TRBV18 to TRBJ1-3; TRBD1 is a possible D gene (5 bases). The CDR3 is 18 amino acids. With 1 base removed from V and 0 bases from J, the gap between germline ends came to 16 bases. Per germline, CDR1 KGHSH and CDR2 LQKENI. CDR3 nucleotides: TGTGCCAGCTCACCACTCACGACGGGCGGACACTCTGGAAACACCATATATTTT. Amino acid sequence: CASSPLTTGGHSGNTIYF.